A single sample is the source of the 32 T cell receptor beta chains below, sequenced in a study of response to subunit inactivated influenza vaccine (dated by TCRdb to between 2017 and 2018). Libraries were built with RT-PCR. Sequencing instrument: Illumina HiSeq 2500. Starting from the raw public reads, TCRdb applied fastp trimming at Q25, assembled clones with MiXCR and retained in-frame beta chains. Every distinct CDR3 protein forms one entry, paired with its most common genes and DNA. The sample has around 580,000 distinct CDR3 sequences on record, around 15% of them singletons. The ten largest account for roughly 11% of the sample. This sample comprised PBMCs from blood, obtained 11 to 12 days after vaccination. The origin of the receptors is a man aged 50-60 years who received an inactivated influenza vaccine. Donor details come from another sample of the same person, matched by shared clones.

There are many counts of this clonotype. The rearrangement links TRBV28 to TRBJ2-7; 14 nucleotides match TRBD2. The CDR3 totals 20 residues. Germline V gene sequence: CDR1 MDHEN, CDR2 SYDVKM. The V gene end was trimmed by 5 bases and the J gene end by 6 bases; junction bases not matched to a gene: 21. CDR3 sequence reads: CASSTNSGTSGSPLSVEQYF. CDR3 in DNA: TGTGCCAGCAGTACAAACTCCGGGACTAGCGGGAGCCCCTTAAGCGTCGAGCAGTACTTC.

The sample holds many counts of this clonotype. The chain is built from TRBV12-3 or TRBV12-4 and TRBJ2-1, with 7 bases matching TRBD1. J was trimmed by 10 bases and V by 4 bases; bases with no gene match: 13. This CDR3 is 15 amino acids long. The CDR3 spells CASSYSGQPGKEQFF. For the CDR3, the DNA is TGTGCCAGCAGTTACTCGGGACAGCCAGGGAAGGAGCAGTTCTTC.

This clonotype was counted only a few times. The rearrangement links TRBV7-9 to TRBJ2-2; D is perhaps TRBD1 or TRBD2 (5 bases each). Looked up from germline, CDR1 is SEHNR and CDR2 is FQNEAQ (reference sequence). This CDR3 is 10 amino acids long. CDR3 amino acids: CAGDTGELFF. The CDR3 DNA reads as TGTGCGGGGGACACCGGGGAGCTGTTTTTT.

V and J are TRBV5-6 and TRBJ2-1, with TRBD1 matching 8 bases. V lost 2 bases, J lost 6 bases, and 4 bases stayed unmatched. The CDR3 is made up of 14 amino acids. Germline V gene lookup returns CDR1 SGHDT and CDR2 YYEEEE. CDR3 bases: TGTGCCAGCAGCTTCAGACAGGGGAGCAATGAGCAGTTCTTC. It encodes CASSFRQGSNEQFF.

The chain recombines TRBV6-5 with TRBJ2-2, with 7 bases lining up with TRBD1. The CDR3 contains 12 residues. Germline CDR1 is MNHEY and CDR2 is SVGAGI. Trimming cost V 5 bases and J 9 bases; bases outside gene matches: 3. CDR3 DNA: TGTGCCAGCAGTACGACAGGGAGGGAGCTGTTTTTT. This encodes CASSTTGRELFF.

This clonotype was counted a few times. The rearrangement joins TRBV5-1 to TRBJ2-1; 12 positions agree with TRBD2. The CDR3 sequence is 16 residues long. The germline gives CDR1 SGHRS, CDR2 YFSETQ. J gave up 3 bases and V 5 bases, and 6 bases lay outside the gene matches. The CDR3 DNA sequence: TGCGCCAGCAGTGACACTAGCGGGGGGAGCTACAATGAGCAGTTCTTC. Amino acid sequence: CASSDTSGGSYNEQFF.

The chain recombines TRBV4-1 with TRBJ2-1; 8 positions agree with TRBD2. Losses at the gene ends were 0 bases for V and 4 bases for J; bases not matched to a gene: 5. Germline loops: CDR1 MGHRA, CDR2 YSYEKL. This CDR3 comprises 16 residues. CDR3 DNA: TGCGCCAGCAGCCAAGATTTTGGCGGGGGGTACAATGAGCAGTTCTTC. Translated, it gives CASSQDFGGGYNEQFF.

This clonotype was detected many times. This chain uses TRBV12-3 or TRBV12-4 with TRBJ1-4, with D possibly TRBD1 on 5 matching bases. The CDR3 contains 14 residues. Trimming took 5 bases from V and 7 from J, leaving 14 bases between them. DNA for the CDR3: TGTGCCAGCAGTCGAGGGGTAATCGGTGAAAAACTGTTTTTT. Its translation: CASSRGVIGEKLFF.

This clonotype showed up just a few times. The gene calls are TRBV9 and TRBJ2-1, with 9 bases aligning to TRBD2. The CDR3 spans 19 residues. CDR1 SGDLS and CDR2 YYNGEE come from the germline V gene. Trimming at V came to 3 bases and at J to 0 bases, leaving 13 bases not matched to a gene. CDR3 nucleotides: TGTGCCAGCAGCGCCCGCGGGGGGGGCTATAGTAGCTCCTACAATGAGCAGTTCTTC. Its translation: CASSARGGGYSSSYNEQFF.

This clonotype was seen only a few times. The V call is TRBV12-3 or TRBV12-4, the J call TRBJ2-5; tentative D call: TRBD1 (5 bases). This CDR3 is built from 15 residues. Trimming took 3 bases from V and 3 from J, leaving 14 bases between them. CDR3 amino acids: CASSFTNRKKETQYF. CDR3 bases: TGTGCCAGCAGTTTCACAAACAGGAAAAAAGAGACCCAGTACTTC.

In this sample, this clonotype turned up a few times. V is TRBV7-8 and J is TRBJ2-7; D is unclear. The CDR3 totals 13 residues. CDR1 is SGHVS and CDR2 is FQNEAQ in the germline V gene. V was shortened by 5 bases and J by 5 bases, with 13 bases between the two germline ends. This CDR3 is CASSPWKEHEQYF. CDR3 sequence (DNA): TGTGCCAGCAGCCCTTGGAAGGAACACGAGCAGTACTTC.

This clonotype occurred a few times. The chain combines TRBV20-1 with TRBJ1-4; D gene ambiguous. CDR3 size: 14 residues. Trimming pared 0 bases from V and 5 bases from J, leaving 10 bases between. Germline V gene data show CDR1 as DFQATT and CDR2 as SNEGSKA (reference sequence). In DNA, the CDR3 is TGCAGTGCTAGAGATTTGCAGCTAAATGAAAAACTGTTTTTT. Translating it yields CSARDLQLNEKLFF.

This clonotype was observed a few times. CDR3 amino acids: CATSRAPLGGGTDTQYF. CDR3 nucleotide sequence: TGTGCCACCAGCAGAGCTCCACTGGGGGGGGGCACAGATACGCAGTATTTT. The V call is TRBV15, the J call TRBJ2-3; 7 bases match TRBD2. CDR1 and CDR2 from the germline V gene are LNHNV and YYDKDF (reference sequence). The CDR3 loop spans 17 amino acids. Germline trimming cut 1 base from V and 1 base from J; bases unmatched to any gene: 8.

This chain links TRBV11-2 with TRBJ2-1, with 14 bases fitting TRBD2. Trimming took 2 bases from V and 6 from J; bases not matched to a gene: 3. Looked up from germline, CDR1 is SGHAT and CDR2 is FQNNGV. The CDR3 runs 16 residues. The CDR3: CASSLYGLAGGNEQFF. The DNA for the CDR3 is TGTGCCAGCAGCTTATATGGACTAGCGGGAGGCAATGAGCAGTTCTTC.

Points on this clonotype: A read error is possible here, since a much larger clone lies one base away. The chain has TRBV3-1 and TRBJ2-1; 13 nucleotides line up with TRBD2. CDR3 size: 14 residues. V gave up 4 bases and J gave up 10 bases; unmatched junction bases: 4. CDR1 is LGHDT and CDR2 is YNNKEL in the germline V gene (reference sequence). CDR3 DNA sequence: TGTGCCAGCAGCCCGACTAGCGGGGGGAGCGAGCAGTTCTTC. It yields the protein CASSPTSGGSEQFF.

The V and J genes are TRBV11-1 and TRBJ2-7, with 10 bases matching TRBD1. Trimming took 2 bases from V and 4 from J; bases not matched to a gene: 5. The CDR3 is made up of 15 amino acids. Germline-derived CDR1 and CDR2 are SGHAT and FQDESV (reference sequence). This chain's CDR3 is CASSLRDRGGYEQYF. CDR3 sequence (DNA): TGTGCCAGCAGCTTAAGGGACAGGGGAGGTTACGAGCAGTACTTC.

In DNA, the CDR3 is TGTGCCAGCAGCTTAGGGTTTCTAGGGAGGAACACCGGGGAGCTGTTTTTT. This translates into CASSLGFLGRNTGELFF. The chain carries TRBV11-2 and TRBJ2-2, with a tentative D call TRBD2 (5 bases). Deletions cut 1 base from V and 1 base from J, with 13 bases between. CDR1 and CDR2 (germline): SGHAT, FQNNGV. The CDR3 totals 17 residues.

In its sample, this clonotype was seen once. The chain combines TRBV6-2 or TRBV6-3 with TRBJ2-3; D may be TRBD2 (6 bases). The CDR3 contains 17 residues. V was shortened by 4 bases and J by 0 bases, with 17 bases between the two germline ends. Germline V gene lookup returns CDR1 MNHEY and CDR2 SVGEGT. CDR3 DNA sequence: TGTGCCAGCAGTTCCCCACCACCAGGGACTAGCACAGATACGCAGTATTTT. Protein product: CASSSPPPGTSTDTQYF.

This clonotype occurred a few times. The chain links TRBV3-1 to TRBJ2-7; 10 positions match TRBD2. The J segment lost 0 bases and the V segment lost 1 base, leaving 6 bases of the junction unmatched. Germline CDR1 is LGHDT and CDR2 is YNNKEL (reference sequence). This CDR3 is built from 17 residues. This CDR3 is CASSQAWGTSVSYEQYF. CDR3 nucleotides: TGTGCCAGCAGCCAAGCTTGGGGGACTAGCGTCTCCTACGAGCAGTACTTC.

This clonotype has a count of ten or more. The chain links TRBV5-1 to TRBJ2-1; D gene ambiguous. The V gene's germline CDR1 is SGHRS and CDR2 YFSETQ. The ends were cut back, 4 bases at V and 3 bases at J, with 20 bases in the middle. The CDR3 length is 17 residues. For the CDR3, the DNA is TGCGCCAGCAGCCCCGAGGCGAGGTTAGGGCGCTACAATGAGCAGTTCTTC. This encodes CASSPEARLGRYNEQFF.

The chain joins TRBV28 to TRBJ1-2; possible D gene TRBD1, 5 bases. Trimming shortened V by 10 bases and J by 2 bases, and 17 bases separated the two germline ends. The CDR3 runs 14 residues. Germline V gene lookup returns CDR1 MDHEN and CDR2 SYDVKM. The CDR3 DNA sequence: TGTGCCACCCTACAGGCTAAGGGGAACTATGGCTACACCTTC. Translating it yields CATLQAKGNYGYTF.

This clonotype was seen only a few times. This chain connects TRBV6-1 to TRBJ2-1; the D gene could be TRBD1 or TRBD2 (7 bases each). Germline CDR1 is MNHNS and CDR2 is SASEGT. The CDR3 is made up of 15 amino acids. Trimming pared 6 bases from V and 5 bases from J, leaving 17 bases between. The CDR3, as DNA: TGTGCCAGCAGGGCGACAGGGAGGGGGCACAATGAGCAGTTCTTC. This codes for CASRATGRGHNEQFF.

A few counts support this clonotype. V is TRBV12-3 or TRBV12-4 and J is TRBJ2-7; 9 bases fit TRBD2. This CDR3 region has 15 residues. The V segment lost 6 bases and the J segment 4 bases; nucleotides outside the gene matches: 10. CDR3 sequence: CASSPAGGGKYEQYF. In DNA, the CDR3 is TGTGCCAGCAGCCCCGCGGGAGGGGGCAAATACGAGCAGTACTTC.

This chain joins TRBV29-1 and TRBJ2-5; 9 bases are a match to TRBD2. The ends lost 5 bases at V and 5 bases at J; junction bases unmatched: 12. This CDR3 has 15 amino acids. Germline CDR1 SQVTM, CDR2 ANQGSEA. The CDR3 coding sequence is TGCAGCGTTATTGCAGCGGGGGGCCGCCAGGAGACCCAGTACTTC. This encodes CSVIAAGGRQETQYF.

This clonotype was recorded many times. V gene TRBV5-1 combines with J gene TRBJ2-3, with 7 bases fitting TRBD1. V trimming: 0 bases; J trimming: 6 bases; junction bases outside the gene matches: 4. The CDR3 has 14 amino acids. The V gene's germline CDR1 is SGHRS and CDR2 YFSETQ. As DNA, the CDR3 is TGCGCCAGCAGCTTGGCCAGGGGGAAGGATACGCAGTATTTT. It is translated as CASSLARGKDTQYF.

The rearrangement uses TRBV20-1 and TRBJ2-4; perhaps D is TRBD1 or TRBD2 (5 bases each). V was shortened by 5 bases and J by 0 bases, with 11 bases between the two germline ends. Germline loops: CDR1 DFQATT, CDR2 SNEGSKA (reference sequence). The CDR3 is 14 residues long. The CDR3 coding sequence is TGCAGTGCTTTAACCGGGACAGCCAAAAACATTCAGTACTTC. It yields the protein CSALTGTAKNIQYF.

The chain uses TRBV19 and TRBJ2-5, with a tentative D call TRBD2 (5 bases). V gave up 1 base and J gave up 5 bases, with 20 bases separating them. Germline CDR1 LNHDA, CDR2 SQIVND (reference sequence). CDR3 size: 17 residues. CDR3 in amino acids: CASSIANTGVARETQYF. The CDR3 bases are TGTGCCAGTAGTATAGCCAACACCGGGGTAGCCCGGGAGACCCAGTACTTC.

This clonotype was found a few times. The rearrangement uses TRBV3-1 and TRBJ2-5; TRBD1 might be the D (6 bases). Per germline, CDR1 LGHDT and CDR2 YNNKEL (reference sequence). Trimming shortened V by 3 bases and J by 1 base, and 9 bases separated the two germline ends. The CDR3 sequence is 14 residues long. The CDR3 coding sequence is TGTGCCAGCAGCCATCGGACAGTCCAAGAGACCCAGTACTTC. This translates into CASSHRTVQETQYF.

This clonotype was detected a few times. The chain carries TRBV6-2 or TRBV6-3 and TRBJ1-5; a weak D match, TRBD1 (6 bases). CDR1 and CDR2 from the germline V gene are MNHEY and SVGEGT. Trimming pared 6 bases from V and 4 bases from J, leaving 16 bases between. The CDR3 length is 15 residues. CDR3 protein: CASSAGRRGNQPQHF. The DNA of the CDR3 is TGTGCCAGCAGCGCAGGACGCAGGGGAAATCAGCCCCAGCATTTT.

The gene calls are TRBV7-9 and TRBJ1-3; D gene uncertain. Trimming took off 4 bases at V and 0 bases at J, with 16 bases between the two ends. Germline assignment: CDR1 SEHNR and CDR2 FQNEAQ (reference sequence). The CDR3 length is 17 residues. The CDR3 protein is CASSSYRGPFSGNTIYF. The DNA of the CDR3 is TGTGCCAGCAGCTCCTACCGAGGGCCTTTCTCTGGAAACACCATATATTTT.

This clonotype was counted only a few times. The chain couples TRBV10-3 to TRBJ2-1, with D tentatively TRBD1 (5 bases). This CDR3 region has 12 residues. Trimming shortened V by 4 bases and J by 6 bases, and 7 bases separated the two germline ends. CDR1 and CDR2 (germline): ENHRY, SYGVKD. In DNA form, the CDR3 reads TGTGCCATCAGTGCTGACAGCAATGAGCAGTTCTTC. It translates to CAISADSNEQFF.

V and J are TRBV7-2 and TRBJ2-7; 12 bases line up with TRBD1. CDR3 length: 16 residues. Trimming cost V 5 bases and J 8 bases; bases outside gene matches: 13. Germline lookup yields CDR1 SGHTA and CDR2 FQGNSA. This CDR3 reads CASSLGTGGTIGQQYF. The DNA for the CDR3 is TGTGCCAGCAGCCTAGGGACAGGGGGCACAATCGGGCAGCAGTACTTC.